Each of the 21 T cell receptor beta chains below was sequenced from the same sample in a study of T cells after yellow fever vaccination. In TCRdb, the 5' RACE reads were re-called with MiXCR into one record per CDR3 protein. This table holds 450,000 to 600,000 distinct CDR3 sequences, approximately 12% found once. The specimen comprised PBMCs, sampled on the day of the yellow fever booster vaccination. The receptor set was obtained from a young man who received the YFV17D yellow fever vaccine.

The chain is built from TRBV14 and TRBJ2-3; D remains ambiguous. The germline V gene has CDR1 SGHDN and CDR2 FVKESK. This CDR3 has 15 amino acids. V shed 2 bases and J shed 2 bases, with 11 bases lying between them. The CDR3 nucleotides are TGTGCCAGCAGCCAACAAGTCTCATCCACAGATACGCAGTATTTT. This encodes CASSQQVSSTDTQYF.

The chain recombines TRBV9 with TRBJ2-3; tentative D call: TRBD1 (6 bases). Trimming removed 4 bases at V and 3 bases at J, with 12 bases between. The CDR3 length is 14 residues. Germline CDR1 is SGDLS and CDR2 is YYNGEE. The CDR3: CASSPPGETDTQYF. The CDR3 DNA reads as TGTGCCAGCAGCCCCCCAGGGGAGACAGATACGCAGTATTTT.

This clonotype was observed a handful of times. V and J are TRBV29-1 and TRBJ2-1; TRBD2 matches at 9 bases. The CDR3 is 14 amino acids. V lost 2 bases and J lost 2; bases outside the gene matches: 1. Germline loops: CDR1 SQVTM, CDR2 ANQGSEA. The CDR3 sequence is CSVELAGPYNEQFF. The CDR3 bases are TGCAGCGTTGAACTAGCGGGACCCTACAATGAGCAGTTCTTC.

The V gene is TRBV6-4, the J gene TRBJ2-7; D is unclear. Germline CDR1 reads MRHNA; CDR2 reads SNTAGT. The CDR3 sequence is 12 residues long. Trimming removed 4 bases at V and 3 bases at J, with 7 bases between. CDR3 region: CASSVSYYEQYF. For the CDR3, the DNA is TGTGCCAGCAGTGTCAGCTACTACGAGCAGTACTTC.

This clonotype was detected only a few times. This chain joins TRBV5-5 and TRBJ2-3; 10 bases are a match to TRBD1. The CDR3 contains 14 residues. Unmatched junction bases numbered 6, after V lost 6 bases and J lost 5 bases. Per the germline V gene, CDR1 is SGHKS and CDR2 is YYEKEE (reference sequence). The CDR3 is CASMGQGLVDTQYF. DNA for the CDR3: TGTGCCAGCATGGGACAGGGGTTAGTAGATACGCAGTATTTT.

Only a few counts were recorded for this clonotype. This sequence joins TRBV29-1 and TRBJ1-6, with TRBD1 matching 7 bases. Germline V gene data show CDR1 as SQVTM and CDR2 as ANQGSEA. This CDR3 has 13 amino acids. After removal of 4 bases from V and 7 bases from J, the junction contained 4 bases not matched to a gene. CDR3 sequence (DNA): TGCAGCGTTGGGGACAGTTGGAATTCACCCCTCCACTTT. Its translation is CSVGDSWNSPLHF.

Ten or more counts support this clonotype. The chain joins TRBV20-1 to TRBJ1-2; D unclear. This CDR3 has 15 residues. Germline CDR1 is DFQATT and CDR2 is SNEGSKA (reference sequence). Trimming cost V 4 bases and J 7 bases, with 22 bases left between them. The CDR3 DNA sequence: TGCAGTGCTATAGACCCATACAGATCTCCCGGTGGCTACACCTTC. As protein: CSAIDPYRSPGGYTF.

This clonotype was detected ten times or more. V usage is TRBV30 and J usage is TRBJ2-3; TRBD2 matches 11 bases. The CDR3 consists of 13 residues. Looked up from germline, CDR1 is GTSNPN and CDR2 is SVGIG (reference sequence). Trimming at V came to 7 bases and at J to 5 bases, leaving 5 bases not matched to a gene. This CDR3 reads CALAGGPGDTQYF. The CDR3 DNA reads as TGTGCCTTAGCGGGAGGGCCGGGAGATACGCAGTATTTT.

The chain recombines TRBV20-1 with TRBJ2-1; TRBD2 matches at 10 bases. V lost 1 base, J lost 5 bases, and 2 bases stayed unmatched. Germline CDR1 reads DFQATT; CDR2 reads SNEGSKA (reference sequence). This CDR3 comprises 14 residues. CDR3 in amino acids: CSARAAGGDNEQFF. For the CDR3, the DNA is TGCAGTGCTAGAGCAGCGGGAGGGGACAATGAGCAGTTCTTC.

The chain joins TRBV2 to TRBJ2-2; D unclear. Germline CDR1 and CDR2: SNHLY and FYNNEI. Trimming took off 6 bases at V and 4 bases at J, with 15 bases between the two ends. The CDR3 loop spans 15 amino acids. CDR3 nucleotide sequence: TGTGCCAGCAGACCCCCCTCAGGAATCACCGGGGAGCTGTTTTTT. It encodes CASRPPSGITGELFF.

This chain connects TRBV28 to TRBJ2-5; 10 bases align to TRBD2. V shed 6 bases, J shed 6 bases, and the junction held 13 bases outside the gene matches. This CDR3 region has 16 residues. Germline-derived CDR1 and CDR2 are MDHEN and SYDVKM. The CDR3 DNA reads TGTGCCAGCAGGCAGACCAGAGCGGGAGGGCCCAAGACCCAGTACTTC. Amino acids: CASRQTRAGGPKTQYF.

V gene TRBV9 combines with J gene TRBJ2-1; 7 bases agree with TRBD2. This CDR3 is built from 16 residues. Unmatched junction bases numbered 12, after V lost 6 bases and J lost 3 bases. In germline, CDR1 is SGDLS, CDR2 YYNGEE. The CDR3 coding sequence is TGTGCCAGCACCGAAACCTGGGCGGGAGACTACAATGAGCAGTTCTTC. Protein sequence: CASTETWAGDYNEQFF.

This clonotype was found many times. One junction end disagrees with the germline gene, perhaps due to a read error. CDR3 in amino acids: CASSLAAYNEQFF. The DNA for the CDR3 is TGCGCCAGCAGCTTGGCGGCTTACAATGAGCAGTTCTTC. This rearrangement joins TRBV7-2 to TRBJ2-1; D uncertain. CDR1 and CDR2 (germline): SGHTA, FQGNSA. The CDR3 sequence is 13 residues long.

This clonotype came up a few times. The chain employs TRBV4-3 and TRBJ2-2; a possible D gene is TRBD2 (5 bases). In germline, CDR1 is LGHNA, CDR2 YSLEER. The CDR3 contains 15 residues. The V and J ends lost 3 bases and 0 bases respectively, with 8 bases between them. The CDR3 DNA reads as TGCGCCAGCAGCCAGTTAGCGTCGAACACCGGGGAGCTGTTTTTT. The encoded protein is CASSQLASNTGELFF.

In this sample, this clonotype turned up a few times. The genes are TRBV11-2 and TRBJ2-7, with 9 bases matching TRBD2. The junction had 10 bases not matched to a gene; V was cut back by 11 bases and J by 2 bases. Germline-derived CDR1 and CDR2 are SGHAT and FQNNGV. The CDR3 length is 14 residues. The CDR3 region has the DNA TGTGCCGTTGAAACTAGCGGGTTTACCTACGAGCAGTACTTC. Translated: CAVETSGFTYEQYF.

The chain couples TRBV9 to TRBJ2-1; tentatively, D is TRBD2 (6 bases). The length of the CDR3 is 15 residues. Germline V gene sequence: CDR1 SGDLS, CDR2 YYNGEE. Trimming cost V 3 bases and J 2 bases, with 12 bases left between them. CDR3 nucleotides: TGTGCCAGCAGCGCCCGACTAGGGCCCTACAATGAGCAGTTCTTC. Translation gives CASSARLGPYNEQFF.

This sequence joins TRBV9 and TRBJ2-3, with TRBD2 as a possible D gene (6 bases). V dropped 6 bases and J dropped 3 bases, with 14 bases sitting between them. From germline, CDR1 is SGDLS and CDR2 YYNGEE. This CDR3 has 14 amino acids. In DNA form, the CDR3 reads TGTGCCAGCACCATGGACTATTGGACAGATACGCAGTATTTT. This sequence encodes CASTMDYWTDTQYF.

V is TRBV12-5 and J is TRBJ2-1, with 11 nucleotides matching TRBD2. This CDR3 spans 17 amino acids. Germline CDR1 and CDR2: LGHNT and FRNRAP. V lost 0 bases and J lost 3; bases outside the gene matches: 4. CDR3 sequence (DNA): TGTGCTAGTGGTTTGGTAGAAGGGACTAGCGGCTACAATGAGCAGTTCTTC. Amino acids: CASGLVEGTSGYNEQFF.

This chain connects TRBV2 to TRBJ2-5; D is perhaps TRBD1 or TRBD2 (5 bases each). The ends were cut back, 6 bases at V and 2 bases at J, with 7 bases in the middle. Germline V gene lookup returns CDR1 SNHLY and CDR2 FYNNEI. This CDR3 is 12 amino acids long. This CDR3 is CASRGDQETQYF. CDR3 nucleotides: TGTGCCAGCAGGGGGGATCAAGAGACCCAGTACTTC.

This clonotype was counted many times. CDR3 nucleotide sequence: TGTGCCAGTAATGGGGAGTTAGCGGGACACAATGAGCAGTTCTTC. As protein: CASNGELAGHNEQFF. The chain uses TRBV19 and TRBJ2-1; 8 bases are a match to TRBD2. V shed 7 bases and J 5 bases; nucleotides not matched to a gene: 10. CDR1 LNHDA and CDR2 SQIVND come from the germline V gene (reference sequence). The CDR3 has 15 residues.

The chain joins TRBV6-2 or TRBV6-3 to TRBJ2-7, with D maybe TRBD1 (5 bases). Germline lookup yields CDR1 MNHEY and CDR2 SVGEGT. The CDR3 length is 11 residues. V lost 10 bases to trimming and J lost 5 bases, with 12 bases between them. CDR3 in amino acids: CATTQANEQYF. CDR3 nucleotides: TGTGCCACCACACAGGCCAACGAGCAGTACTTC.